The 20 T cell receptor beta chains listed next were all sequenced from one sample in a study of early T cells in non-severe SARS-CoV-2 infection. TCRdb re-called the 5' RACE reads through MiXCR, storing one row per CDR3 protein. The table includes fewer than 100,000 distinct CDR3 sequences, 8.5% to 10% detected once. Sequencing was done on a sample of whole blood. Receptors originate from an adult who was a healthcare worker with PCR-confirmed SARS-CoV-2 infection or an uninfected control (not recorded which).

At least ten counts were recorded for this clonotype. For the CDR3, the DNA is TGCAGTGCTAGAGACGGAGGCCAGATCGACAATGAGCAGTTCTTC. Its translation is CSARDGGQIDNEQFF. This chain uses TRBV20-1 with TRBJ2-1; D is possibly TRBD2 (5 bases). CDR1 DFQATT and CDR2 SNEGSKA come from the germline V gene (reference sequence). CDR3 length: 15 amino acids. V was shortened by 0 bases and J by 5 bases, with 14 bases between the two germline ends.

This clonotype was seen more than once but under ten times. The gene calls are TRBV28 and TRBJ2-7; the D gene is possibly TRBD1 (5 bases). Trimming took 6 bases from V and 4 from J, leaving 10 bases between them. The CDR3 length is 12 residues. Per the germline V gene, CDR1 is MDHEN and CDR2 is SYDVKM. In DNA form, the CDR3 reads TGTGCCAGCAGCAGGGTAGCATACGAGCAGTACTTC. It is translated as CASSRVAYEQYF.

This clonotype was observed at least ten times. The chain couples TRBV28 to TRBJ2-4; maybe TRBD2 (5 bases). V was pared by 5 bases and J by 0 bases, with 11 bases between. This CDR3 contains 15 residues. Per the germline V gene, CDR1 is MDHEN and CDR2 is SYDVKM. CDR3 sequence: CASSARRVAKNIQYF. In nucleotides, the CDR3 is TGTGCCAGCAGTGCCAGGCGGGTAGCCAAAAACATTCAGTACTTC.

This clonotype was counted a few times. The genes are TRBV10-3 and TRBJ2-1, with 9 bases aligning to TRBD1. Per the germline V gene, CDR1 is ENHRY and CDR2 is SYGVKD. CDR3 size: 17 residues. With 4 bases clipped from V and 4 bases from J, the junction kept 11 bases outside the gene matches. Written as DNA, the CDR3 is TGTGCCATCAGTGCAACCCCCGGGACAGGGATATACAATGAGCAGTTCTTC. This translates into CAISATPGTGIYNEQFF.

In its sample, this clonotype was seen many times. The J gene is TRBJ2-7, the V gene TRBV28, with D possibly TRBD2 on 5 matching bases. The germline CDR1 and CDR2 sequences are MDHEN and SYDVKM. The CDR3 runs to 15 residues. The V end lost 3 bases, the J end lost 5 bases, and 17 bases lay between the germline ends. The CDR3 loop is CASSFEKLVRNEQYF. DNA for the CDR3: TGTGCCAGCAGTTTTGAGAAACTAGTGCGTAACGAGCAGTACTTC.

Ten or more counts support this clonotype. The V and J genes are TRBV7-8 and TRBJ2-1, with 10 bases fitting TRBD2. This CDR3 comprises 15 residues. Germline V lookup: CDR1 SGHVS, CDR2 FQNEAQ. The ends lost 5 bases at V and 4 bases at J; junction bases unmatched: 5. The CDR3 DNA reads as TGTGCCAGCAGCCCAACTAGCGGGATGTACAATGAGCAGTTCTTC. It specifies CASSPTSGMYNEQFF.

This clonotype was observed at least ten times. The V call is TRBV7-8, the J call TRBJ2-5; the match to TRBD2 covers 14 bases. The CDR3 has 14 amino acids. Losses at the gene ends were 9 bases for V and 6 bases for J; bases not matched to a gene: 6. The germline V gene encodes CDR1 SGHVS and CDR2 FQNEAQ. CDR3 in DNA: TGTGCCAGTGGTGGGACTAGCGGGAGTCAGACCCAGTACTTC. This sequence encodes CASGGTSGSQTQYF.

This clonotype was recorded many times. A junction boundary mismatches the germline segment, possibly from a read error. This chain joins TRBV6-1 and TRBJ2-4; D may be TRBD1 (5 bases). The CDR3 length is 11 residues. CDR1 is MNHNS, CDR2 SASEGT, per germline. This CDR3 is CDRLAKNIQYF. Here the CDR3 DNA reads TGCGACAGACTAGCCAAAAACATTCAGTACTTC.

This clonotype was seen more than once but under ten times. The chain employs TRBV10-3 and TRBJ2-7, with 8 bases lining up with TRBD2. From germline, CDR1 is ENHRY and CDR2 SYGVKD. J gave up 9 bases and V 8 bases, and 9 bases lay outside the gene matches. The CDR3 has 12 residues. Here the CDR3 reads CAIAGGELRQYF. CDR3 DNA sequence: TGTGCCATCGCCGGGGGGGAACTTCGGCAGTACTTC.

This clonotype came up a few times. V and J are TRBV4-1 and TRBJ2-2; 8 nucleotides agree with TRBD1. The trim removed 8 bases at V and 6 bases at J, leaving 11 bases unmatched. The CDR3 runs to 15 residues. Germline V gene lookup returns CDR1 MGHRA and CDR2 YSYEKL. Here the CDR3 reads CASRDLRGRAGELFF. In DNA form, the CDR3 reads TGCGCCAGCCGAGACCTCAGGGGGCGCGCCGGGGAGCTGTTTTTT.

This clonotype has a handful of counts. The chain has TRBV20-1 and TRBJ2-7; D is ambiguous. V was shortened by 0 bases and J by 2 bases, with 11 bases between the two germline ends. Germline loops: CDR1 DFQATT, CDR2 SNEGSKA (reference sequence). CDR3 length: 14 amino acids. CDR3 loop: CSARDGQNPYEQYF. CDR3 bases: TGCAGTGCTAGAGATGGGCAGAATCCCTACGAGCAGTACTTC.

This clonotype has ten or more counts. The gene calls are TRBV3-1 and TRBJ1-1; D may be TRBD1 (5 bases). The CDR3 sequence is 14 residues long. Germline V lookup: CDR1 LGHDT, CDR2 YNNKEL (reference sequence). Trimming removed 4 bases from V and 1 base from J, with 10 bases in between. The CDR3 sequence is CASSPGQANTEAFF. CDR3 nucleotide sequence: TGTGCCAGCAGCCCCGGACAAGCGAACACTGAAGCTTTCTTT. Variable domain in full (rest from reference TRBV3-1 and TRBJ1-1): DTAVSQTPKYLVTQMGNDKSIKCEQNLGHDTMYWYKQDSKKFLKIMFSYNNKELIINETVPNRFSPKSPDKAHLNLHINSLELGDSAVYFCASSPGQANTEAFFGQGTRLTVV.

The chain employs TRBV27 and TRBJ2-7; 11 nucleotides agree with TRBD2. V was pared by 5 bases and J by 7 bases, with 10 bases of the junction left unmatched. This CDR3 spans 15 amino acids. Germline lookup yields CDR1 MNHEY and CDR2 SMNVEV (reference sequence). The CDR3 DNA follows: TGTGCCAGCAGTCTCCGGACTAGCGGGTCCGGGGAGCAGTACTTC. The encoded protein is CASSLRTSGSGEQYF.

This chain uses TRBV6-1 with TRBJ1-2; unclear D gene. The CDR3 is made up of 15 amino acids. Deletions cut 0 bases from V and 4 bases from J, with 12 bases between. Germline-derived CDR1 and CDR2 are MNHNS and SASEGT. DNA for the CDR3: TGTGCCAGCAGTGAAGCCACCGCCTCAACCTATGGCTACACCTTC. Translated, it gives CASSEATASTYGYTF.

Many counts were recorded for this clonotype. CDR3 in DNA: TGCAGCACTGGACCCCCCGGCTGCGAGCAGTACTTC. Its translation is CSTGPPGCEQYF. The V gene is TRBV29-1, the J gene TRBJ2-7; D not resolved. The CDR3 runs 12 residues. Germline CDR1 reads SQVTM; CDR2 reads ANQGSEA. With 8 bases removed from V and 6 bases from J, the gap between germline ends came to 17 bases.

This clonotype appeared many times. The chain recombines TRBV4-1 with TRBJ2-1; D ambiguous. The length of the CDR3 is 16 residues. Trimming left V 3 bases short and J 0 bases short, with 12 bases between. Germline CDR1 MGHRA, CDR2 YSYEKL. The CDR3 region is CASSHWADSSYNEQFF. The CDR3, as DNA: TGCGCCAGCAGCCATTGGGCCGATAGCTCCTACAATGAGCAGTTCTTC.

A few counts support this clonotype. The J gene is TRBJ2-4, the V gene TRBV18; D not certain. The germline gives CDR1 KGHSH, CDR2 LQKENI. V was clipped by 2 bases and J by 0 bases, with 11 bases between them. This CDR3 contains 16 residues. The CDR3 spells CASSPTDLLAKNIQYF. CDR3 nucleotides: TGTGCCAGCTCACCAACAGACCTACTAGCCAAAAACATTCAGTACTTC.

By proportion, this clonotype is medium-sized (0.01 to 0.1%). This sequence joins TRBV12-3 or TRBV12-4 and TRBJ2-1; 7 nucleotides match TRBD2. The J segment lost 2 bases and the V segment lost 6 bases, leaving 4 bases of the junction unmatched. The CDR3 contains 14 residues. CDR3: CASRSSGTYNEQFF. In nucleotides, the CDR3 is TGTGCCAGCAGGTCGAGCGGGACCTACAATGAGCAGTTCTTC.

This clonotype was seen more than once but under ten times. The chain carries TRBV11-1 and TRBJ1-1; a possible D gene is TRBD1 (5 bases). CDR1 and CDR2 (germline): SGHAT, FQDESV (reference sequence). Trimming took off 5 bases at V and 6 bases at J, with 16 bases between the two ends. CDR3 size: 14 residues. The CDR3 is CASSLRGTGAEAFF. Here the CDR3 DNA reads TGTGCCAGCAGCCTTAGGGGCACGGGGGCTGAAGCTTTCTTT.

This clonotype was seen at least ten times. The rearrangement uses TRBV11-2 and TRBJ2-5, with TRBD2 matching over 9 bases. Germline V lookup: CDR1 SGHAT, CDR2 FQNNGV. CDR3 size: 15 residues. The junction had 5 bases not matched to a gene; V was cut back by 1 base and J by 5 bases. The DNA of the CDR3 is TGTGCCAGCAGCTTAGGAGCGGGAGGAGGGGAGACCCAGTACTTC. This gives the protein CASSLGAGGGETQYF. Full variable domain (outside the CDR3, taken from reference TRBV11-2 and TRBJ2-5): EAGVAQSPRYKIIEKRQSVAFWCNPISGHATLYWYQQILGQGPKLLIQFQNNGVVDDSQLPKDRFSAERLKGVDSTLKIQPAKLEDSAVYLCASSLGAGGGETQYFGPGTRLLVL.